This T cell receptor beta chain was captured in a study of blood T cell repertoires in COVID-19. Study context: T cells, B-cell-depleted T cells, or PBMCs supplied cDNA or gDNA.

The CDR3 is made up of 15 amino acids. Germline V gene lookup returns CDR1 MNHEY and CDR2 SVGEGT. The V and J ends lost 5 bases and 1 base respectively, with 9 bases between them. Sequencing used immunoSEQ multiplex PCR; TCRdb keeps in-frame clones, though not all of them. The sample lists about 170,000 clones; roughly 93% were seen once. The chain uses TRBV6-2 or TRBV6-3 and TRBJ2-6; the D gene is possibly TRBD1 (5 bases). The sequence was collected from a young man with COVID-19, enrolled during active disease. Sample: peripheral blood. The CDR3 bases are TGTGCCAGCAGTGATAGGGGTTCTGGGGCCAACGTCCTGACTTTC. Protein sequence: CASSDRGSGANVLTF.